The clone carrying this T cell receptor (beta chain) was observed at least ten times. Antigen: not known. TCRdb processed the 5' RACE reads anew with MiXCR; each CDR3 protein has one entry. The table has roughly 250,000 distinct CDR3 sequences, over 8.5% seen once. The V gene lost 3 bases and the J gene lost 10 bases, with 21 bases spanning the gap. Germline V lookup: CDR1 SQVTM, CDR2 ANQGSEA. This CDR3 has 14 residues. The entry originates in a study of CD8 T cells in ankylosing spondylitis. Points from the study as a whole: A TCR beta motif of eight or nine highly homologous variants seemed to mark ankylosing spondylitis blood. Clones linked to disease were reported to show significant enrichment in matched ankylosing spondylitis synovial fluid.

The sequence derives from a male donor with ankylosing spondylitis or in good health (not recorded which). The chain combines TRBV29-1 with TRBJ1-1, with D possibly matching TRBD1 (5 bases). The sequenced material came from blood, either unsorted or a sorted T cell fraction (not recorded which). The DNA for the CDR3 is TGCAGCGTTGAGATGCGGCAGGTAAAAGGGGTAGCTTTCTTT. It specifies CSVEMRQVKGVAFF. The full variable domain, rest sourced from reference TRBV29-1 and TRBJ1-1, is SAVISQKPSRDICQRGTSLTIQCQVDSQVTMMFWYRQQPGQSLTLIATANQGSEATYESGFVIDKFPISRPNLTFSTLTVSNMSPEDSSIYLCSVEMRQVKGVAFFGQGTRLTVV.